This T cell receptor beta chain emerged from a study of cytomegalovirus exposure and HLA in healthy donors. Study-level background: Inside one of the first data releases sat around 77 million unique TCRs taken from HLA-typed donors. The study's findings and limits: The authors listed some 150 TCR beta chains as cytomegalovirus-associated. A few CMV-associated chains proved CMV antigen-specific in vitro.

Researchers ran the PCR with 60 Vbeta and 13 Jbeta primers. Assay: immunoSEQ multiplex PCR; the TCRdb copy retains only in-frame clones and omits some. The sample records 75,000 to 90,000 clones, 78% being singletons. With regard to this clone: Its cognate antigen is unknown.

The clonotype originates from a male donor in good health and CMV-seropositive. Sequenced input: PBMCs.

The CDR3 nucleotides read TGTGCCAGCAGGTTTACAGGCATGAACACTGAAGCTTTCTTT. Protein sequence: CASRFTGMNTEAFF. V and J are TRBV27 and TRBJ1-1; perhaps TRBD1 as D (5 bases). The germline V gene encodes CDR1 MNHEY and CDR2 SMNVEV (reference sequence). The CDR3 extends over 14 amino acids. V lost 6 bases to trimming and J lost 0 bases, with 11 bases between them.